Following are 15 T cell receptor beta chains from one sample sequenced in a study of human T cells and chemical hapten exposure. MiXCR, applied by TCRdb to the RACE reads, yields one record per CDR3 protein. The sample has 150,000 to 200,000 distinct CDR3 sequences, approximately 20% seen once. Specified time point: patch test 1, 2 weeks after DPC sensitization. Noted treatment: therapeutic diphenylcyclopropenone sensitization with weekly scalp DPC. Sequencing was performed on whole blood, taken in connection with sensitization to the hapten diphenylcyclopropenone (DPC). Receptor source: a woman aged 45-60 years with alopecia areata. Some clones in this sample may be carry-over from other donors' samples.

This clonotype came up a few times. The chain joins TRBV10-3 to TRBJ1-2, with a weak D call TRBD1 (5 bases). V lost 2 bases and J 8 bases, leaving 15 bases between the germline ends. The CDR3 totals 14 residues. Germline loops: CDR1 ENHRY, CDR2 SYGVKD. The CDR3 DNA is TGTGCCATCAGTGAGGGGGCCTTGACGGGGGGCTACACCTTC. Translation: CAISEGALTGGYTF.

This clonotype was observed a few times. As DNA, the CDR3 is TGTGCCAGCAGTGTCCAACCATCTACAGGGTGGGGAAACACCATATATTTT. This translates into CASSVQPSTGWGNTIYF. The chain employs TRBV2 and TRBJ1-3, with D possibly being TRBD1 (6 bases). The CDR3 covers 17 residues. Germline V gene lookup returns CDR1 SNHLY and CDR2 FYNNEI. V was pared by 4 bases and J by 4 bases, with 20 bases between.

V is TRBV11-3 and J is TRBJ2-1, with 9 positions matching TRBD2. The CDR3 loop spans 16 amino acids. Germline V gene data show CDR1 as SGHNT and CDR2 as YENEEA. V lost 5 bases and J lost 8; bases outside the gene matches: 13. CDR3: CASSQEGTSLMYEQFF. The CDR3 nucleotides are TGTGCCAGCAGCCAAGAGGGGACTAGCTTAATGTATGAGCAGTTCTTC.

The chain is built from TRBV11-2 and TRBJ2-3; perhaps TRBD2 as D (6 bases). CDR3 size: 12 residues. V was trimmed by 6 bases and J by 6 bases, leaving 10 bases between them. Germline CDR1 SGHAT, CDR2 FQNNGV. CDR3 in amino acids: CASSSLADTQYF. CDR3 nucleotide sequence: TGTGCCAGCAGTTCCCTAGCGGATACGCAGTATTTT.

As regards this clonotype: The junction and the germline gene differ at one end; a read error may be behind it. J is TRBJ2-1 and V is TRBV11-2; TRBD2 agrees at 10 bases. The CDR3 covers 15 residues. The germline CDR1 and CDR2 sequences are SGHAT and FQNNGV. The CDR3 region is CASSFGTSDYNKQFF. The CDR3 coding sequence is TGTGCCAGCAGCTTTGGGACTAGCGACTACAATAAGCAGTTCTTC.

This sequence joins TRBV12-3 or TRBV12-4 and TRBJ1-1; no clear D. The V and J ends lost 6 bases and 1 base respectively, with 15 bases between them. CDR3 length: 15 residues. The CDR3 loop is CASRSPPPGNTEAFF. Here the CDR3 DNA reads TGTGCCAGCAGATCCCCCCCCCCTGGGAACACTGAAGCTTTCTTT.

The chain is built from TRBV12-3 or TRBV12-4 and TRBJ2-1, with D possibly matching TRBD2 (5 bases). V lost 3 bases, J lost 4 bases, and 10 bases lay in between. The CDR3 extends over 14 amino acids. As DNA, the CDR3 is TGTGCCAGCAGTTTCAGTGGGAGATACAATGAGCAGTTCTTC. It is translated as CASSFSGRYNEQFF.

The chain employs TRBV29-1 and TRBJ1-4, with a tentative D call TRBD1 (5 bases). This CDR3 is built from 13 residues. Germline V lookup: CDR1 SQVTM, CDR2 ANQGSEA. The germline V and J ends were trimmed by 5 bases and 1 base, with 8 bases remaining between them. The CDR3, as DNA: TGCAGCGTTTCTAGGGGAACTAATGAAAAACTGTTTTTT. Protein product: CSVSRGTNEKLFF.

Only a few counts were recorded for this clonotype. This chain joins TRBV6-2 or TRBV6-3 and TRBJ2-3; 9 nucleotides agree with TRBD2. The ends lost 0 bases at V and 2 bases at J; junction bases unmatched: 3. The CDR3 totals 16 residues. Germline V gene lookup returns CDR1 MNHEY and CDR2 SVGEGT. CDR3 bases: TGTGCCAGCAGTTACTCGGCTAGCGGGATCACAGATACGCAGTATTTT. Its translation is CASSYSASGITDTQYF.

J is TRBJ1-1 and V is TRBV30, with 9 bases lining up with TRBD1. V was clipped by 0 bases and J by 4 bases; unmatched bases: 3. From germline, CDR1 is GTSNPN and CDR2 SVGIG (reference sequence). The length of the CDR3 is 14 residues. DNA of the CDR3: TGTGCCTGGAGTGTACGGACAGGGGCCACTGAAGCTTTCTTT. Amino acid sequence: CAWSVRTGATEAFF.

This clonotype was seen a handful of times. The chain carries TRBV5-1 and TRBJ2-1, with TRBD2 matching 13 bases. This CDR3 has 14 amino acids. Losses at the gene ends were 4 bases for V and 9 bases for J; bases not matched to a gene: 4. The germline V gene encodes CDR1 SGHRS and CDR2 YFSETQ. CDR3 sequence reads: CASSRTSGRVEQFF. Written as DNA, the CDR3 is TGCGCCAGCAGCCGGACTAGCGGGAGAGTTGAGCAGTTCTTC.

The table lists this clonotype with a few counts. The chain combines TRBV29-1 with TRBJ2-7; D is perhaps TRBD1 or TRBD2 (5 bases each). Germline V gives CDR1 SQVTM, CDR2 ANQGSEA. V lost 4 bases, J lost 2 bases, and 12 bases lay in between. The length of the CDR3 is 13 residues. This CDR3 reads CSVVGGQAYEQYF. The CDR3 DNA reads TGCAGCGTTGTTGGGGGTCAGGCCTACGAGCAGTACTTC.

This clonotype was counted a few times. DNA for the CDR3: TGTGCCAGCAGCTTCCAACCCGACACTGAAGCTTTCTTT. It encodes CASSFQPDTEAFF. V is TRBV7-3 and J is TRBJ1-1; D unresolved. The CDR3 consists of 13 residues. V was cut by 3 bases and J by 3 bases, with 8 bases left in between. The germline gives CDR1 SGHTA, CDR2 FQGTGA.

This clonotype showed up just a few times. The CDR3 loop is CASSDPLAGTGELFF. The CDR3 DNA reads as TGTGCCAGCAGTGACCCGCTAGCGGGCACCGGGGAGCTGTTTTTT. The gene calls are TRBV6-1 and TRBJ2-2, with TRBD2 matching over 8 bases. The CDR3 runs to 15 residues. The V segment lost 3 bases and the J segment 4 bases; nucleotides outside the gene matches: 4. Germline loops: CDR1 MNHNS, CDR2 SASEGT.

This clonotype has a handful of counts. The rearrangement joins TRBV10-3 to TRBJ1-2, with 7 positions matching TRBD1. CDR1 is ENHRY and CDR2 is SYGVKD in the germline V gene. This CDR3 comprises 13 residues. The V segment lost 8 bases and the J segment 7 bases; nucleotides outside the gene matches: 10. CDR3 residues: CAIGTAREGGYTF. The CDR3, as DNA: TGTGCCATCGGGACAGCAAGAGAAGGTGGCTACACCTTC.